One and the same sample provided the 5 T cell receptor beta chains below, sequenced in a study of spatial heterogeneity in lung cancer. Study-level points and caveats: Mutation tallies in tumors tracked expanded intratumoral alpha and beta TCR counts.

These receptors' targets are unknown. Time point denoted: sample taken at primary tumor resection. TCRdb reanalysed the 5' RACE reads using MiXCR and keeps one entry per CDR3 protein. The repertoire holds 18,000 or so distinct CDR3 sequences, with about 6.5% as singletons. The sequencing here drew on lung tumor tissue, taken at surgery. These receptors all come from a female donor with early-stage non-small cell lung cancer.

The CDR3 is CASSLERGPLYF. For the CDR3, the DNA is TGTGCCAGCAGCTTAGAGCGCGGTCCGCTGTACTTC. This chain uses TRBV7-6 with TRBJ2-7; no clear D gene. The CDR3 runs to 12 residues. CDR1 is SGHVS and CDR2 is FNYEAQ in the germline V gene. The ends were cut back, 1 base at V and 12 bases at J, with 13 bases in the middle.

Many counts were recorded for this clonotype. This chain joins TRBV4-3 and TRBJ2-7, with D maybe TRBD1 (5 bases). This CDR3 contains 15 residues. Germline V gene lookup returns CDR1 LGHNA and CDR2 YSLEER. Trimming left V 1 base short and J 2 bases short, with 12 bases between. DNA of the CDR3: TGCGCCAGCAGCCAAGTCTGGCAGGGTGCCTACGAGCAGTACTTC. Protein sequence: CASSQVWQGAYEQYF.

CDR3 region: CASSPRDLGTYEQYF. CDR3 DNA: TGCGCCAGCAGCCCACGGGACCTAGGGACCTACGAGCAGTACTTC. The J gene is TRBJ2-7, the V gene TRBV4-1, with D perhaps given as TRBD1 or TRBD2 (5 bases each). Germline CDR1 and CDR2: MGHRA and YSYEKL. This CDR3 region has 15 residues. Trimming removed 4 bases at V and 2 bases at J, with 15 bases between.

V and J are TRBV2 and TRBJ2-7; TRBD1 might be the D (5 bases). Germline CDR1 SNHLY, CDR2 FYNNEI. V was trimmed by 8 bases and J by 3 bases, leaving 8 bases between them. There are 11 residues in the CDR3. CDR3 residues: CASGRDYEQYF. In DNA, the CDR3 is TGTGCCAGCGGCAGGGACTACGAGCAGTACTTC.

The rearrangement uses TRBV20-1 and TRBJ1-1, with D perhaps matching TRBD1 (5 bases). CDR1 and CDR2 from the germline V gene are DFQATT and SNEGSKA (reference sequence). Trimming took off 6 bases at V and 4 bases at J, with 21 bases between the two ends. This CDR3 comprises 15 residues. The CDR3 nucleotides read TGCAGTGCCATAGTGGGGCCGTGGAGGGGCACTGAAGCTTTCTTT. This encodes CSAIVGPWRGTEAFF.